These T cell receptor beta chains were read from a single sample in a study of OX40 agonist ivuxolimab in advanced cancers. Method: immunoSEQ multiplex PCR; TCRdb's copy keeps in-frame clones and lacks some. The sample consists of about 48,000 clones, approximately 84% of them appearing once. This sample comprised CD4+ or CD8+ T cells sorted from blood, obtained in a trial of the OX40 agonist ivuxolimab. The receptors were sampled from an adult with an advanced solid tumor such as melanoma, head and neck, liver or kidney cancer. The conserved cysteine and the conserved F or W are not part of the CDR3 here.

cdr3_length,v_call,cdr3_aa
10,TRBV6-5,ASSPRLRTQH
12,TRBV6-1,ASSEDRGRSPLH
12,TRBV10-3,AISAQGTTYEQY
13,TRBV23-1,ASSPRQGSSYEQY
12,TRBV18,ASSPFDSSYEQY
12,TRBV18,ASSPRQGTDTQY
14,TRBV6-6,ASSYGGQGSGNTIY
12,TRBV23-1,ASSQCNGNQPQH
13,TRBV5-1,ASNKGLARTDTQY
10,TRBV2,ASRWEDYGYT
9,TRBV30,AWHRAFGAF
11,TRBV11-2,ASSLTAFNEQF
14,TRBV5-1,ASSPSARATNEKLF
13,TRBV25-1,ASSDPGSSGNTIY
14,TRBV27,ASSLYSGMPSYEQY
11,TRBV1,TSSQALVRPQH
12,TRBV7-2,ASSLEGGDTEAF
11,TRBV7-9,ASSRDYQETQY
12,TRBV5-4,ASSPRTGANVLT
13,TRBV15,ATSIGGGHTGELF
12,TRBV11-1,ASSLLSSATEAF
13,TRBV4-3,ASSQVAGSTDTQY
13,TRBV11-2,ASSLALAGQETQY
12,TRBV6-4,ASASSGRQETQY
12,TRBV5-6,ASSAGQTSGELF
12,TRBV7-8,ASSFETGAYEQY
9,TRBV27,ASDYRGLTF
14,TRBV28,ASSLGIGSGANVLT
11,TRBV7-2,ASSLGQGFGYT
9,TRBV2,ASNRRDEQF
13,TRBV9,ASSPYGTGKNIQY
12,TRBV2,ATKGLSGYNEQF
14,TRBV5-5,ASSPEAQGTYNEQF
13,TRBV6-5,ASSVRLAGWNEQF
13,TRBV7-2,ASSPQREYSDTQY
12,TRBV2,ASNRDSRNEKLF
11,TRBV6-1,ASSEAVGEKLF
13,TRBV5-6,ASSLIRGSTYGYT
11,TRBV25-1,ASSKTSTDTQY
12,TRBV27,ASSQRPLLETQY
15,TRBV4-1,ASSPGPGRAGADTQY
12,TRBV19,ASSPDRGSYGYT
9,TRBV5-1,ASTGYTEAF
13,TRBV14,ASSQDRVPNSPLH
13,TRBV15,ATSIRGRGTDTQY
11,TRBV7-2,ASSPLDRREQY
14,TRBV6-6,ASRTDRTLHNSPTH